These T cell receptor beta chains were read from a single sample in a study of cytomegalovirus exposure and HLA in healthy donors. Sequenced by immunoSEQ multiplex PCR; TCRdb stores in-frame clones only, minus some. Of more than 95,000 clones in the sample, around 74% were seen once. Source material: PBMCs. These receptors all come from a woman between 50 and 59 years old in good health and CMV-seropositive. Both conserved end residues are part of each CDR3. The D gene is left open where the match is weak. The size field is filled for only some rows; it gives once, few, many or a size class.

J	V	D	size	CDR3	DNA
TRBJ2-1	TRBV4-3	.	.	CASSRGRFYNEQFF	TGCGCCAGCAGCAGAGGGAGGTTCTACAATGAGCAGTTCTTC
TRBJ1-1	TRBV12-5	TRBD1	few	CASGSYYSGTGNLRDTEAFF	TGTGCTAGTGGTTCCTATTACTCCGGGACAGGGAATCTGAGGGACACTGAAGCTTTCTTT
TRBJ1-6	TRBV6-1	.	.	CASSEILDSPLHF	TGTGCCAGCAGTGAGATACTAGATTCACCCCTCCACTTT
TRBJ2-1	TRBV9	TRBD1	.	CASSTRTGDEQFF	TGTGCCAGCAGCACCCGGACAGGCGATGAGCAGTTCTTC
TRBJ1-2	TRBV19	.	.	CASSIWQGGYTF	TGTGCCAGTAGTATCTGGCAGGGGGGCTACACCTTC
TRBJ1-4	TRBV12-1	.	.	CAGSFLSGFYEKLFF	TGTGCCGGCAGCTTTTTATCAGGGTTTTATGAAAAACTGTTTTTT
TRBJ2-1	TRBV28	.	.	CASSERTSYNEQFF	TGTGCCAGCAGCGAACGGACAAGTTACAATGAGCAGTTCTTC
TRBJ2-3	TRBV4-2	TRBD2	.	CASSQGTSGSTDTQYF	TGTGCCAGCAGCCAAGGGACTAGCGGGAGCACAGATACGCAGTATTTT
TRBJ2-6	TRBV2	TRBD2	.	CASSEFFGGAAGANVLTF	TGTGCCAGCAGTGAATTTTTCGGGGGGGCGGCTGGGGCCAACGTCCTGACTTTC
TRBJ2-7	TRBV7-2	.	few	CASSPQGSSYEQYF	TGTGCCAGCAGCCCACAGGGAAGCTCCTACGAGCAGTACTTC
TRBJ1-4	TRBV15	.	.	CATSTQLREKLFF	TGTGCCACCAGCACTCAGTTGAGGGAAAAACTGTTTTTT
TRBJ2-1	TRBV5-4	TRBD2	.	CASSLEASGGYNEQFF	TGTGCCAGCAGCTTGGAGGCTAGCGGGGGGTACAATGAGCAGTTCTTC
TRBJ2-2	TRBV2	.	.	CASTYSRIGELFF	TGTGCCAGCACTTACAGTCGAATCGGGGAGCTGTTTTTT
TRBJ2-5	TRBV5-1	TRBD2	.	CASSGTGTTYQETQYF	TGCGCCAGCAGCGGTACCGGGACTACTTACCAAGAGACCCAGTACTTC
TRBJ2-7	TRBV5-1	TRBD1	.	CASSPGTGREQYF	TGCGCCAGCAGCCCTGGGACAGGGAGGGAGCAGTACTTC
TRBJ1-2	TRBV5-1	TRBD1	once	CASSFGTGGSYGYTF	TGCGCCAGCAGCTTCGGGACAGGGGGCTCCTATGGCTACACCTTC